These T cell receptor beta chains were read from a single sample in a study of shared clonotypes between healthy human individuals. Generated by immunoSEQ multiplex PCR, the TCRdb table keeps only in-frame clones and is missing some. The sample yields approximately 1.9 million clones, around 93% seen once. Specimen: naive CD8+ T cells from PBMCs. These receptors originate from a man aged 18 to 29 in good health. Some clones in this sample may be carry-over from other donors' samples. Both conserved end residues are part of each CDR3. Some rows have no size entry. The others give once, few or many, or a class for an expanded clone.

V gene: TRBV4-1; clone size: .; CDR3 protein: CASSLTSGGLPYEQYF
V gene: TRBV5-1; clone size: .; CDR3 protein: CASSLFSGNTIYF
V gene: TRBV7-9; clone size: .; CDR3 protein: CASSLQASYEQYF
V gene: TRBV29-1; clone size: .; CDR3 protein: CSVRVTGTPGYTF
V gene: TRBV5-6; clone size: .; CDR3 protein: CASSLGDREMKDYGYTF
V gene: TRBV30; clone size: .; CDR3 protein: CAWWTGVDGYTF
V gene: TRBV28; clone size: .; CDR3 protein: CASSRRLDYEQYF
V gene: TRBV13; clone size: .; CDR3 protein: CASSLVTSGNNEQFF
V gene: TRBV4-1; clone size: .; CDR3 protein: CASSGRAGLVGYTF
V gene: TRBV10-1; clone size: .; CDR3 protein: CASSGQREGQWAGELFF
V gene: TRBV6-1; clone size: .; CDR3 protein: CATWRVYVEAFF
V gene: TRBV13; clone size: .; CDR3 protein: CASSFGTSGRGGQYF
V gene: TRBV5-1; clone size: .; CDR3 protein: CASSLALRESSYNEQFF
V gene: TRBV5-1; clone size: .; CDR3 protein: CASSFGGSQETQYF
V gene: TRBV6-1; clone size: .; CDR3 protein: CASSEEGDTEAFF
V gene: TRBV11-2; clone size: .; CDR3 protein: CASSLLVGVTEAFF
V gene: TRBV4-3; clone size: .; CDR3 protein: CASSPRSASNEQYF
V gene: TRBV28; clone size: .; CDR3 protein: CASSLTGSDGYTF
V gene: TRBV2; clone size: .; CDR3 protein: CASRGLAGAYEQYF
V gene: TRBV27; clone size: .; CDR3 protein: CASSRTSGSYNEQFF
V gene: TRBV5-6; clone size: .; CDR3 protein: CASSAGTSGSLFF
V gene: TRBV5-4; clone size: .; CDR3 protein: CASYESVVDRDTQYF
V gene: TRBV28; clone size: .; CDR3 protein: CASTPVPGQGTNIQYF
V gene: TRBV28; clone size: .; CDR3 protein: CASSLSGGETQYF
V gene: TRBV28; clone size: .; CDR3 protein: CASRWTGQETQYF
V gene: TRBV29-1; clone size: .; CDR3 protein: CSVESRTSYNEQFF
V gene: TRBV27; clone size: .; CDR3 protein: CASSPGTRRGYTF
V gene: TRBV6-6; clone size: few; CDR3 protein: CASSYSEGNTEAFF
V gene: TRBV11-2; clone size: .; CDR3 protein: CASSLVPGSYEQYF
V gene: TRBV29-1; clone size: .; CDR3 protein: CSVLLSGRGTRNEQFF
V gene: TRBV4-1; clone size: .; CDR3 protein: CASSQAGGTGYTDTQYF
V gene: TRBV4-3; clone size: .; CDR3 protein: CASSQTTQGRFRRTDTQYF
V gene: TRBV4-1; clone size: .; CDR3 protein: CASSLGQNYEQYF
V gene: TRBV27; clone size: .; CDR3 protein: CASSLSPAGTITSEQFF
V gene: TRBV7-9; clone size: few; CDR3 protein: CASSLATGTGDEQYF
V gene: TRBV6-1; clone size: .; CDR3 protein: CASSETAGQNTEAFF
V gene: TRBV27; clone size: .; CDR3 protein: CASTLLAGSSTDTQYF
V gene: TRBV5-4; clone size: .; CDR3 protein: CASSEPGQADLYGYTF
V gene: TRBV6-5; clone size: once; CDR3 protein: CASSYSRGRTGELFF
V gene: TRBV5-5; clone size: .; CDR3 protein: CASSLVGRSFKSFF
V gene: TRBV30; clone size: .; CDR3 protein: CACQIAGGADEQYF
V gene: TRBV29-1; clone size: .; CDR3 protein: CSVGFGWNTEAFF
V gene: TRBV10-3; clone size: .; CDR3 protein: CAISERLRGPTTNEKLFF
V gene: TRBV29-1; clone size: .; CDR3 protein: CSVETGVPYEQYF
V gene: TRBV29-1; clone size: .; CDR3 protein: CSVVIPDYGYTF
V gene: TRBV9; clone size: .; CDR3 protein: CASSVEKSTDTQYF
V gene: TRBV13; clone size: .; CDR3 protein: CASSLRGASGGYTF
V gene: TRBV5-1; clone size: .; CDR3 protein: CASSLVGEQYF
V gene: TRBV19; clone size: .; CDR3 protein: CASTPGTGAYEQYF
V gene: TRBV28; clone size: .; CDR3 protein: CASNLGDLPDEQFF
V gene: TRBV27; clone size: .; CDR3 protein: CASSGLLGGSHSYNEQFF
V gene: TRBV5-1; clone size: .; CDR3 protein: CASSLERENTGELFF
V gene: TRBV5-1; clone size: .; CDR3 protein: CASSLTGQAHEQYF
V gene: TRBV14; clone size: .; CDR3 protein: CASSQVGRTYEQYF
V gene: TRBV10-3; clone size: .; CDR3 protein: CAISDTGVFGDTQYF
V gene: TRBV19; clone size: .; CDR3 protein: CASSPSSSYNEQFF